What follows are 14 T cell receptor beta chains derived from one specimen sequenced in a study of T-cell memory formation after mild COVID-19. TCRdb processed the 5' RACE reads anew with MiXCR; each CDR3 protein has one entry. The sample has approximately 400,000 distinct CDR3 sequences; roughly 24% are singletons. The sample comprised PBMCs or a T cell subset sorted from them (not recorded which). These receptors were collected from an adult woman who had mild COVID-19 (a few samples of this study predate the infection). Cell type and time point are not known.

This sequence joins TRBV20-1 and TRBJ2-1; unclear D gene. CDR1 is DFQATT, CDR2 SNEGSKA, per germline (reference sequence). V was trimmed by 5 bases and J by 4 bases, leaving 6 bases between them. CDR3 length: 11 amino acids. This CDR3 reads CSAELYNEQFF. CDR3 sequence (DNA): TGCAGTGCTGAACTTTACAATGAGCAGTTCTTC.

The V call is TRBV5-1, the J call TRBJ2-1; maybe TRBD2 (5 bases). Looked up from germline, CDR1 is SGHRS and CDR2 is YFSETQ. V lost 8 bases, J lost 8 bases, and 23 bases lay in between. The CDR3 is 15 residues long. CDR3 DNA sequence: TGCGCCAGTAGGGCCTTCGTGGCAGAAGCGGATGAGCAGTTCTTC. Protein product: CASRAFVAEADEQFF.

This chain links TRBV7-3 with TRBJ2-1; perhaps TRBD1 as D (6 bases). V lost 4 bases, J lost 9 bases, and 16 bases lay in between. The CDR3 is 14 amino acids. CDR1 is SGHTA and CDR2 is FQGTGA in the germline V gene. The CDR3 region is CASSSTSQGSEQFF. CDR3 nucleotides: TGTGCCAGCAGCTCAACCTCACAGGGAAGTGAGCAGTTCTTC. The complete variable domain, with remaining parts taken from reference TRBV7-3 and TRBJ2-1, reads GAGVSQTPSNKVTEKGKYVELRCDPISGHTALYWYRQSLGQGPEFLIYFQGTGAADDSGLPNDRFFAVRPEGSVSTLKIQRTERGDSAVYLCASSSTSQGSEQFFGPGTRLTVL.

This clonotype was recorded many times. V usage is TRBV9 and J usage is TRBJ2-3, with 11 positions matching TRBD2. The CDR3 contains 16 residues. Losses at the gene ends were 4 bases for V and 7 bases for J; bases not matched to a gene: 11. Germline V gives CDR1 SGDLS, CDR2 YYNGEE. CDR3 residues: CASSPRVSGGANTQYF. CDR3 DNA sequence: TGTGCCAGCAGCCCCCGGGTTAGCGGGGGGGCGAATACGCAGTATTTT.

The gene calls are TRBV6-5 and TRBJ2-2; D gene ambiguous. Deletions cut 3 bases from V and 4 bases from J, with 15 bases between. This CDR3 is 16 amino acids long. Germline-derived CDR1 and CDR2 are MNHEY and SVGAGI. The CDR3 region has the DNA TGTGCCAGCAGTTATTCGGCCTCCCCCTTCACCGGGGAGCTGTTTTTT. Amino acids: CASSYSASPFTGELFF.

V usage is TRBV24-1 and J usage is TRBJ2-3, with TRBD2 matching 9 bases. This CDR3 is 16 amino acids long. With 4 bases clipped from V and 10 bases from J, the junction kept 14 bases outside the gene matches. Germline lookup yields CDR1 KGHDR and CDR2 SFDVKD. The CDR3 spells CATSDPGASGEWSQYF. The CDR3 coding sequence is TGTGCCACCAGTGACCCTGGCGCTAGCGGGGAGTGGTCGCAGTATTTT.

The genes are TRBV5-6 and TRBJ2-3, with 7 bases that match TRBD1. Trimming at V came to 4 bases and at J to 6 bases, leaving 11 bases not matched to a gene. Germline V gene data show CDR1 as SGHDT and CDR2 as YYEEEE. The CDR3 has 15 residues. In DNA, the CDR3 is TGTGCCAGCAGCCCCCAAGGACAGGTTCATGATACGCAGTATTTT. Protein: CASSPQGQVHDTQYF.

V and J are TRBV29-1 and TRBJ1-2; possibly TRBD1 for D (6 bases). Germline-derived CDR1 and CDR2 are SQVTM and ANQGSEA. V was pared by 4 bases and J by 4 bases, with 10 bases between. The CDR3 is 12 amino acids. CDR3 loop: CSVVGGFYGYTF. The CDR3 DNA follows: TGCAGCGTTGTCGGGGGCTTCTATGGCTACACCTTC.

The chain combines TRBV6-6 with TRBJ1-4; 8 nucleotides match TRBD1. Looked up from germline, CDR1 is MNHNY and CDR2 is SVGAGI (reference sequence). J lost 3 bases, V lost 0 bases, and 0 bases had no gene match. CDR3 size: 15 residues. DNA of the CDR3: TGTGCCAGCAGTTACTCGACAGGGGCTAATGAAAAACTGTTTTTT. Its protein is CASSYSTGANEKLFF.

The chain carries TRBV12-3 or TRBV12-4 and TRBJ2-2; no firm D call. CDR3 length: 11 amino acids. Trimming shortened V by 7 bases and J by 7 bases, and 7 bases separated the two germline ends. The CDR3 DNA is TGTGCCAGCACCCACAACGGGGAGCTGTTTTTT. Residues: CASTHNGELFF.

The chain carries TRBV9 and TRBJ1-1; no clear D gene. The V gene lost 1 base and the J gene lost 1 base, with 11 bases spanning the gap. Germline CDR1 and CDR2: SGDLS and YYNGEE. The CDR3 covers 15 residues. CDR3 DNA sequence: TGTGCCAGCAGCGTAAATCCCAGCGGGAACACTGAAGCTTTCTTT. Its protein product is CASSVNPSGNTEAFF.

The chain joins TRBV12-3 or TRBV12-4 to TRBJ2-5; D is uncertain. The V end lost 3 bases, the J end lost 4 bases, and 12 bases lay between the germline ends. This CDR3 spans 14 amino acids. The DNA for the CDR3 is TGTGCCAGCAGTTTTGGGGATCTGGGAGAGACCCAGTACTTC. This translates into CASSFGDLGETQYF.

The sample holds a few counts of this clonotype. CDR3 sequence reads: CASSFEARVETQYF. CDR3 bases: TGTGCCAGCAGCTTTGAGGCCAGGGTAGAGACCCAGTACTTC. J is TRBJ2-5 and V is TRBV7-3; D perhaps matches TRBD1 (5 bases). V shed 3 bases and J shed 4 bases, with 12 bases lying between them. This CDR3 has 14 amino acids. Germline V gives CDR1 SGHTA, CDR2 FQGTGA.

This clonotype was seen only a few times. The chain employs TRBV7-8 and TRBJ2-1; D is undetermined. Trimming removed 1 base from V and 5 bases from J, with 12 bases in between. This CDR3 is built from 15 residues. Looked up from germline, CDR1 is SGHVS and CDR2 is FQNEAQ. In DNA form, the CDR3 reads TGTGCCAGCAGCTTAGAGGGCAGAAACAACAATGAGCAGTTCTTC. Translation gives CASSLEGRNNNEQFF.